A single sample is the source of the 29 T cell receptor beta chains below, sequenced in a study of blood T cell repertoires in COVID-19. Method: immunoSEQ multiplex PCR; TCRdb's copy keeps in-frame clones and lacks some. Among about 270,000 clones listed, roughly 84% were seen once. Sequenced: peripheral blood. Receptors were obtained from a woman aged 18-35 years with acute or convalescent COVID-19.

The chain links TRBV18 to TRBJ1-2; D might be TRBD1 (5 bases). Trimming took off 2 bases at V and 6 bases at J, with 13 bases between the two ends. There are 14 residues in the CDR3. Germline CDR1 reads KGHSH; CDR2 reads LQKENI. The CDR3, as DNA: TGTGCCAGCTCACCAGCAGGGATGGTCCATGGCTACACCTTC. Residues: CASSPAGMVHGYTF.

This clone is a singleton in its sample. The gene calls are TRBV7-9 and TRBJ1-1; 9 positions agree with TRBD1. The germline V gene encodes CDR1 SEHNR and CDR2 FQNEAQ (reference sequence). The trim removed 2 bases at V and 13 bases at J, leaving 8 bases unmatched. The CDR3 spans 13 residues. The CDR3 sequence is CASSLSGQGGGFF. Written as DNA, the CDR3 is TGTGCCAGCAGCTTATCGGGACAGGGAGGAGGTTTCTTT.

This clone was detected only a few times. The chain is built from TRBV18 and TRBJ2-2; D gene ambiguous. The CDR3 consists of 14 residues. In germline, CDR1 is KGHSH, CDR2 LQKENI. V lost 0 bases and J lost 3, with 5 bases in between. The CDR3 is CASSPPYYTGELFF. DNA of the CDR3: TGTGCCAGCTCACCACCGTACTACACCGGGGAGCTGTTTTTT.

The V gene is TRBV27, the J gene TRBJ2-5; TRBD1 might be the D (6 bases). V lost 0 bases to trimming and J lost 1 base, with 15 bases between them. This CDR3 spans 17 amino acids. CDR1 is MNHEY, CDR2 SMNVEV, per germline (reference sequence). CDR3 residues: CASSLSLGTGLQETQYF. The DNA for the CDR3 is TGTGCCAGCAGTTTATCGTTAGGCACAGGGCTCCAAGAGACCCAGTACTTC.

The rearrangement uses TRBV19 and TRBJ1-1, with TRBD1 as a possible D gene (6 bases). Per the germline V gene, CDR1 is LNHDA and CDR2 is SQIVND (reference sequence). The CDR3 totals 14 residues. The V end lost 4 bases, the J end lost 11 bases, and 20 bases lay between the germline ends. DNA for the CDR3: TGTGCCAGTAGTAGAGCTAGGGACACCTTGGAGGCTTTCTTT. This encodes CASSRARDTLEAFF.

V usage is TRBV18 and J usage is TRBJ1-2; D unclear. V was trimmed by 1 base and J by 6 bases, leaving 9 bases between them. Per the germline V gene, CDR1 is KGHSH and CDR2 is LQKENI. The CDR3 spans 13 residues. The CDR3 nucleotides are TGTGCCAGCTCACCACTCACAGAGAATGGCTACACCTTC. This gives the protein CASSPLTENGYTF. The full variable domain, with the rest looked up from reference TRBV18 and TRBJ1-2, is NAGVMQNPRHLVRRRGQEARLRCSPMKGHSHVYWYRQLPEEGLKFMVYLQKENIIDESGMPKERFSAEFPKEGPSILRIQQVVRGDSAAYFCASSPLTENGYTFGSGTRLTVV.

This chain joins TRBV7-9 and TRBJ1-2; 10 nucleotides match TRBD1. Germline V gene sequence: CDR1 SEHNR, CDR2 FQNEAQ (reference sequence). Losses at the gene ends were 5 bases for V and 6 bases for J; bases not matched to a gene: 15. The length of the CDR3 is 17 residues. CDR3 DNA sequence: TGTGCCAGCAGCCTAGGGGGATTGGACAGGGGGTTGGATGGCTACACCTTC. This encodes CASSLGGLDRGLDGYTF.

CDR3 amino acids: CASSFLSRGNQPQHF. The CDR3 nucleotides read TGTGCCAGCAGTTTTCTTTCCCGAGGTAATCAGCCCCAGCATTTT. The chain links TRBV28 to TRBJ1-5; D gene unclear. Germline V gene lookup returns CDR1 MDHEN and CDR2 SYDVKM. V lost 3 bases to trimming and J lost 4 bases, with 13 bases between them. The CDR3 length is 15 residues.

V is TRBV3-1 (or the pseudogene TRBV3-2) and J is TRBJ2-1; the D is unclear. Trimming removed 2 bases from V and 0 bases from J, with 8 bases in between. This CDR3 is built from 15 residues. Germline lookup yields CDR1 LGHDT and CDR2 YNNKEL (reference sequence). CDR3 DNA: TGTGCCAGCAGCCAAAACACAAACTCCTACAATGAGCAGTTCTTC. Protein sequence: CASSQNTNSYNEQFF.

The chain carries TRBV6-2 or TRBV6-3 and TRBJ2-7; weak D call: TRBD1 (6 bases). The CDR3 contains 14 residues. Germline V gene lookup returns CDR1 MNHEY and CDR2 SVGEGT. With 4 bases removed from V and 1 base from J, the gap between germline ends came to 11 bases. CDR3 loop: CASSSLTGSYEQYF. The CDR3 region has the DNA TGTGCCAGCAGTTCCCTGACAGGATCCTACGAGCAGTACTTC.

The chain has TRBV7-9 and TRBJ1-1; TRBD1 is a possible D gene (5 bases). The V end lost 2 bases, the J end lost 2 bases, and 15 bases lay between the germline ends. CDR1 and CDR2 (germline): SEHNR, FQNEAQ (reference sequence). The CDR3 is 16 amino acids. This CDR3 is CASSLRVGRENTEAFF. The DNA of the CDR3 is TGTGCCAGCAGCTTACGGGTCGGCAGGGAAAACACTGAAGCTTTCTTT.

This clone has just a few counts. The chain is built from TRBV9 and TRBJ2-7; perhaps TRBD2 as D (5 bases). The germline CDR1 and CDR2 sequences are SGDLS and YYNGEE. Trimming removed 0 bases at V and 4 bases at J, with 11 bases between. The CDR3 is 14 amino acids. CDR3 coding DNA: TGTGCCAGCAGCGTAGCTCCCGCGGGTTACGAGCAGTACTTC. Amino acids: CASSVAPAGYEQYF.

Comment on this clone: This sample also contains other DNA sequences that code for the same CDR3. The chain has TRBV11-2 and TRBJ1-1; no clear D gene. The CDR3 loop spans 14 amino acids. The germline gives CDR1 SGHAT, CDR2 FQNNGV. The ends were cut back, 1 base at V and 1 base at J, with 7 bases in the middle. Written as DNA, the CDR3 is TGTGCCAGCAGCTTAGCCGGGAGGAACACTGAAGCTTTCTTT. Residues: CASSLAGRNTEAFF.

This clone came up once. The chain uses TRBV7-9 and TRBJ2-7, with 8 bases that match TRBD1. Germline loops: CDR1 SEHNR, CDR2 FQNEAQ (reference sequence). With V trimmed by 3 bases and J by 6 bases, 7 bases remained unmatched. This CDR3 contains 14 residues. The CDR3 sequence is CASSLNGQGGEQYF. The CDR3 region has the DNA TGTGCCAGCAGCTTGAATGGACAGGGTGGCGAGCAGTACTTC.

The V call is TRBV12-1, the J call TRBJ2-1; the table's D call TRBD2 went unverified against the DNA. TRBV12-1 is assigned pseudogene status. CDR3 size: 15 residues. CDR3 in amino acids: CASSFNGGYGNEQFF. The CDR3 coding sequence is TGTGCCAGCAGCTTTAACGGGGGGTACGGCAATGAGCAGTTCTTC.

This chain links TRBV10-3 with TRBJ1-1; no clear D. The V gene lost 2 bases and the J gene lost 8 bases, with 9 bases spanning the gap. This CDR3 contains 12 residues. CDR1 is ENHRY, CDR2 SYGVKD, per germline. CDR3 protein: CAISERRKEAFF. The CDR3 DNA reads TGTGCCATCAGTGAGAGGCGGAAAGAAGCTTTCTTT.

This rearrangement joins TRBV19 to TRBJ1-5; D is undetermined. Between the trimmed V and J ends, which lost 7 bases and 1 base, there was a span of 17 bases. The germline V gene encodes CDR1 LNHDA and CDR2 SQIVND (reference sequence). The CDR3 is 16 residues long. CDR3 nucleotides: TGTGCCAGTACACTGGGAGGCTTAGGGAGCAATCAGCCCCAGCATTTT. It translates to CASTLGGLGSNQPQHF.

Note on this clone: The sample has other DNA sequences that encode this CDR3 too. The V gene is TRBV5-4, the J gene TRBJ2-1; TRBD2 agrees at 10 bases. CDR1 and CDR2 (germline): SGHNT, YYREEE (reference sequence). There are 15 residues in the CDR3. The V and J ends lost 1 base and 3 bases, in that order; junction bases with no gene match: 1. CDR3 DNA: TGTGCCAGCAGCTTGTCTAGCGGGAGCTACAATGAGCAGTTCTTC. As protein: CASSLSSGSYNEQFF.

The chain joins TRBV10-3 to TRBJ1-1, with D maybe TRBD1 (6 bases). This CDR3 contains 14 residues. CDR1 and CDR2 from the germline V gene are ENHRY and SYGVKD. V was trimmed by 4 bases and J by 0 bases, leaving 9 bases between them. The CDR3 DNA is TGTGCCATCAGTGGGACAGTCCTGAACACTGAAGCTTTCTTT. This translates into CAISGTVLNTEAFF.

The genes are TRBV19 and TRBJ2-1, with 9 bases fitting TRBD1. V shed 6 bases, J shed 6 bases, and the junction held 9 bases outside the gene matches. This CDR3 is built from 15 residues. CDR1 and CDR2 from the germline V gene are LNHDA and SQIVND (reference sequence). CDR3 protein: CASRKQGATGNEQFF. The CDR3 region has the DNA TGTGCCAGTAGAAAACAGGGGGCAACGGGCAATGAGCAGTTCTTC.

The CDR3 bases are TGTGCCAGCAGCCAAGAGACAGTCAGGGGCTACACCTTC. This encodes CASSQETVRGYTF. The V call is TRBV3-1 (or the pseudogene TRBV3-2), the J call TRBJ1-2; perhaps TRBD1 as D (5 bases). There are 13 residues in the CDR3. V shed 0 bases and J shed 8 bases, with 10 bases lying between them. CDR1 LGHDT and CDR2 YNNKEL come from the germline V gene (reference sequence).

This chain connects TRBV9 to TRBJ2-2, with 13 bases aligning to TRBD2. The CDR3 loop spans 15 amino acids. The germline V gene encodes CDR1 SGDLS and CDR2 YYNGEE. Trimming cost V 4 bases and J 8 bases; bases outside gene matches: 5. In DNA, the CDR3 is TGTGCCAGCAGCCTGGGACTAGCGGGGTTTGGGGAGCTGTTTTTT. The encoded protein is CASSLGLAGFGELFF. Full variable domain (remainder filled in from reference TRBV9 and TRBJ2-2): DSGVTQTPKHLITATGQRVTLRCSPRSGDLSVYWYQQSLDQGLQFLIQYYNGEERAKGNILERFSAQQFPDLHSELNLSSLELGDSALYFCASSLGLAGFGELFFGEGSRLTVL.

The V and J genes are TRBV11-2 and TRBJ1-4; 8 bases map to TRBD1. CDR1 SGHAT and CDR2 FQNNGV come from the germline V gene. Trimming at V came to 5 bases and at J to 3 bases, leaving 5 bases not matched to a gene. This CDR3 contains 15 residues. The CDR3 protein is CASSRPGQANEKLFF. For the CDR3, the DNA is TGTGCCAGCAGCCGTCCGGGACAGGCTAATGAAAAACTGTTTTTT. The variable domain in full, completed from reference TRBV11-2 and TRBJ1-4, reads EAGVAQSPRYKIIEKRQSVAFWCNPISGHATLYWYQQILGQGPKLLIQFQNNGVVDDSQLPKDRFSAERLKGVDSTLKIQPAKLEDSAVYLCASSRPGQANEKLFFGSGTQLSVL.

The chain has TRBV2 and TRBJ1-5; 7 nucleotides align to TRBD1. With V trimmed by 2 bases and J by 2 bases, 3 bases remained unmatched. This CDR3 comprises 15 residues. Germline V gives CDR1 SNHLY, CDR2 FYNNEI. For the CDR3, the DNA is TGTGCCAGCAGTGAACAGGGACAGCGCAATCAGCCCCAGCATTTT. Translated: CASSEQGQRNQPQHF.

This chain connects TRBV7-2 to TRBJ2-1; 8 bases are shared with TRBD2. The CDR3 has 18 amino acids. The germline CDR1 and CDR2 sequences are SGHTA and FQGNSA. V dropped 5 bases and J dropped 5; count of bases not matched to a gene: 17. This chain's CDR3 is CASSRFSGTYVFDNEQFF. The CDR3 DNA reads TGTGCCAGCAGCCGTTTTAGCGGGACCTACGTCTTCGACAATGAGCAGTTCTTC.

The CDR3: CASSLVSLGGSSGNTIYF. Written as DNA, the CDR3 is TGTGCCAGCAGCTTAGTCTCCCTAGGGGGAAGCTCTGGAAACACCATATATTTT. The chain combines TRBV7-8 with TRBJ1-3, with TRBD1 as a possible D gene (6 bases). This CDR3 spans 18 amino acids. V lost 1 base and J 0 bases, leaving 16 bases between the germline ends. The germline CDR1 and CDR2 sequences are SGHVS and FQNEAQ.

The chain recombines TRBV13 with TRBJ1-3; D might be TRBD1 (5 bases). This CDR3 spans 15 amino acids. Trimming removed 0 bases at V and 2 bases at J, with 8 bases between. The germline V gene encodes CDR1 PRHDT and CDR2 FYEKMQ (reference sequence). The chain's CDR3 is CASSLGQATGNTIYF. The CDR3 nucleotides read TGTGCCAGCAGCTTAGGACAGGCTACTGGAAACACCATATATTTT.

The CDR3 DNA is TGCGCCAGCACCCGATCGGGGTCTGGCACAGATACGCAGTATTTT. Translating gives CASTRSGSGTDTQYF. V usage is TRBV5-1 and J usage is TRBJ2-3; D perhaps matches TRBD2 (5 bases). The CDR3 extends over 15 amino acids. Germline assignment: CDR1 SGHRS and CDR2 YFSETQ. Trimming took off 6 bases at V and 1 base at J, with 15 bases between the two ends.

This chain links TRBV7-6 with TRBJ2-7, with D tentatively TRBD1 (5 bases). Trimming stripped 0 bases from V and 3 bases from J, with 18 bases between. The CDR3 has 17 amino acids. Germline CDR1 is SGHVS and CDR2 is FNYEAQ. The CDR3 DNA reads TGTGCCAGCAGCTTAGCTTGGGCAGGGAAGGGTCGCTACGAGCAGTACTTC. Protein sequence: CASSLAWAGKGRYEQYF.